What follows is one TCR beta chain and its context. In the study's own analysis: Amplifying reference gene primers gave estimates of nucleated cell counts. Data came from immunoSEQ multiplex PCR; TCRdb stores just in-frame clones and leaves some out. V and J calls and clone size follow that table, whereas D and trimming were derived from the DNA. The data contain tens of thousands of clones, about 90% of them singletons. Germline CDR1 LNHDA, CDR2 SQIVND (reference sequence). The CDR3 covers 14 residues. V lost 9 bases to trimming and J lost 9 bases; unmatched junction nucleotides: 9. The data derive from a study of blood T cell repertoires in COVID-19. As for the study in general: Sites in the United States, Italy and Spain provided acute and convalescent COVID-19 samples. T cells, B-cell-depleted T cells, or PBMCs provided the cDNA or gDNA that served as material.

The TCR originated in a human donor in a cohort sampled during active COVID-19. The rearrangement joins TRBV19 to TRBJ1-6; 9 bases agree with TRBD1. Material: peripheral blood. The CDR3 bases are TGTGCCAGCCACGGGACAGGGTATCGTTCACCCCTCCACTTT. It is translated as CASHGTGYRSPLHF.